This T cell receptor beta chain was captured by sequencing in a study of T cell responses to AZD1222 COVID-19 vaccine. Sequencing used immunoSEQ multiplex PCR; TCRdb keeps in-frame clones, though not all of them. The sample shows around 150,000 clones, roughly nine tenths of them seen only once. The CDR3 runs 12 residues. The germline V and J ends were trimmed by 5 bases and 4 bases, with 8 bases remaining between them. The rearrangement uses TRBV12-3 or TRBV12-4 and TRBJ1-2; D gene unclear. The sequence was obtained from an adult who received the AZD1222 COVID-19 vaccine. Source: peripheral blood, taken 28 days after the second AZD1222 dose. CDR3 coding DNA: TGTGCCAGCAGTCCCGGTAGCTATGGCTACACCTTC. Translating it yields CASSPGSYGYTF.